The subject of this entry is one TCR beta chain. Its matching antigen is unknown. This entry belongs to a study of T cell responses to AZD1222 COVID-19 vaccine. General study findings and limits: Among the donors, most were white British and more were female, and clonal diversity was possibly underestimated.

The protocol was immunoSEQ multiplex PCR, while the TCRdb copy is restricted to in-frame clones and leaves out a portion. Of over 130,000 clones listed, just over 90% are singletons. This CDR3 spans 16 amino acids. V shed 7 bases and J shed 5 bases, with 24 bases lying between them. The germline V gene encodes CDR1 LNHDA and CDR2 SQIVND (reference sequence). Source: peripheral blood, taken on day 0 of AZD1222 vaccination. The rearrangement joins TRBV19 to TRBJ2-7; tentative D call: TRBD1 (6 bases). The sequence was collected from an adult in good health. CDR3 sequence: CASTSTPDRSTNEQYF. For the CDR3, the DNA is TGTGCCAGTACCTCAACTCCGGACAGATCAACCAACGAGCAGTACTTC.